The present entry profiles one TCR beta chain with its context. No antigen is known for it. This sample is drawn from a study of cytomegalovirus exposure and HLA in healthy donors. General study results and limits: In the analysis, some V segments, TRBV6-2 and TRBV6-3 included, were excluded as indistinguishable. About 87% or about 30% of the time was how often most TCR beta V segments were productive, according to an earlier analysis.

The PCR employed 60 Vbeta primers together with 13 Jbeta primers. Profiling relied on immunoSEQ multiplex PCR, and the TCRdb table lists in-frame clones only, not all of them. The sample carries 150,000 or so clones, roughly 73% recorded once. There are 10 residues in the CDR3. Trimming took 8 bases from V and 3 from J, leaving 5 bases between them. Looked up from germline, CDR1 is SGHNT and CDR2 is YYREEE (reference sequence). Specimen: PBMCs. The origin of this receptor is a woman under 30 in good health and CMV-seronegative. The chain combines TRBV5-4 with TRBJ1-1; D gene unclear. CDR3 nucleotides: TGTGCCAGGTCGGACACTGAAGCTTTCTTT. Translation gives CARSDTEAFF.